This entry describes one TCR beta chain. The data were taken from a study of cytomegalovirus exposure and HLA in healthy donors. Turning to the study itself: Clustering assigned 81% of the approximately 390 genotyped donors to the Caucasian-associated ancestry cluster.

The PCR employed 60 Vbeta primers together with 13 Jbeta primers. TCRdb keeps only in-frame clones here, not all; method: immunoSEQ multiplex PCR. The data hold over 200,000 clones, with over 70% observed a single time. CDR1 is LNHNV and CDR2 is YYDKDF in the germline V gene (reference sequence). The V end lost 0 bases, the J end lost 1 base, and 9 bases lay between the germline ends. There are 15 residues in the CDR3. This clonotype was sampled from a woman aged 60 to 75 in good health and CMV-seropositive. Material: PBMCs. The V and J genes are TRBV15 and TRBJ2-5; no reliable D call. Here the CDR3 DNA reads TGTGCCACCAGCAGAGATTCCCGGTCCCAAGAGACCCAGTACTTC. Encoded protein: CATSRDSRSQETQYF.